What follows is one T cell receptor (beta chain) and its context. The data belong to a study of blood T cell repertoires in COVID-19. Study-level background: The United States, Italy and Spain supplied acute and convalescent COVID-19 samples. T cells, B-cell-depleted T cells, or PBMCs supplied cDNA or gDNA.

In the study's own analysis: Estimation of nucleated cell counts relied on the amplification of reference gene primers. Clones were sequenced by immunoSEQ multiplex PCR, and TCRdb holds only the in-frame ones, with some missing. From that table come the V and J calls and clone size; the DNA was used to work out D and trimming. Found here are 250,000 to 300,000 clones, around 86% of them singletons; the top ten hold roughly 4%. The TCR originated in a man younger than 35 with active or convalescent COVID-19. Material for sequencing was peripheral blood.

The CDR3 spells CASSVHQFNEQFF. Here the CDR3 DNA reads TGTGCCAGCAGCGTCCATCAGTTCAATGAGCAGTTCTTC. V usage is TRBV9 and J usage is TRBJ2-1; unclear D gene. There are 13 residues in the CDR3. The V end was cut by 2 bases, the J end by 6 bases, with 9 bases between. CDR1 is SGDLS and CDR2 is YYNGEE in the germline V gene.